Presented here are 32 T cell receptor beta chains from one specimen sequenced in a study of T cell repertoires in cytomegalovirus infection (dated by TCRdb to the late 2010s). The instrument given in TCRdb is Illumina HiSeq 1500. TCRdb redid the processing of the public reads, applying fastp at Q25 and MiXCR, and retained in-frame beta chains. Identical CDR3 protein sequences are pooled into one entry, listed with their most common genes and DNA. The sample table contains approximately 500,000 distinct CDR3 sequences; only one count was recorded for around 27% of them. The ten biggest clones cover less than 15% of the sample. Sequencing was done on a sample of PBMCs. Receptor source: a human donor in good health (CMV status not recorded). Some clones in this sample may be carry-over from other donors' samples.

The V and J genes are TRBV4-1 and TRBJ2-5; 11 bases align to TRBD2. V was pared by 0 bases and J by 3 bases, with 6 bases of the junction left unmatched. Germline values: CDR1 MGHRA, CDR2 YSYEKL. This CDR3 has 17 amino acids. CDR3 loop: CASSQEGGTSGKETQYF. The CDR3 nucleotides read TGCGCCAGCAGCCAAGAAGGGGGGACTAGCGGCAAAGAGACCCAGTACTTC.

This clonotype came up many times. The CDR3, as DNA: TGTGCCAGCAGTTCCCGGACAGGTTCAAATCAGCCCCAGCATTTT. This translates into CASSSRTGSNQPQHF. The chain combines TRBV12-3 or TRBV12-4 with TRBJ1-5, with 7 bases identical to TRBD1. The V segment lost 4 bases and the J segment 4 bases; nucleotides outside the gene matches: 7. This CDR3 has 15 amino acids.

The chain uses TRBV7-9 and TRBJ2-7, with D possibly matching TRBD1 (5 bases). Germline CDR1 and CDR2: SEHNR and FQNEAQ (reference sequence). V dropped 1 base and J dropped 7 bases, with 14 bases sitting between them. The CDR3 extends over 14 amino acids. In nucleotides, the CDR3 is TGTGCCAGCAGCTTAGGGGGCCGGATTGGGGAGCAGTACTTC. It yields the protein CASSLGGRIGEQYF. The complete variable domain, with remaining parts taken from reference TRBV7-9 and TRBJ2-7, reads DTGVSQNPRHKITKRGQNVTFRCDPISEHNRLYWYRQTLGQGPEFLTYFQNEAQLEKSRLLSDRFSAERPKGSFSTLEIQRTEQGDSAMYLCASSLGGRIGEQYFGPGTRLTVT.

This clonotype was counted many times. The chain recombines TRBV7-2 with TRBJ2-1; D might be TRBD1 (5 bases). The germline V gene encodes CDR1 SGHTA and CDR2 FQGNSA. Trimming removed 2 bases at V and 8 bases at J, with 10 bases between. The CDR3 length is 13 residues. The CDR3 is CASSLQGPYEQFF. CDR3 DNA sequence: TGTGCCAGCAGCTTACAGGGTCCGTATGAGCAGTTCTTC.

A few counts support this clonotype. The CDR3 region is CASSLADRQGAYGYTF. The CDR3, as DNA: TGTGCCAGCAGCTTAGCCGATCGACAGGGGGCCTATGGCTACACCTTC. The chain links TRBV7-8 to TRBJ1-2; 10 nucleotides match TRBD1. Germline trimming cut 0 bases from V and 4 bases from J; bases unmatched to any gene: 5. This CDR3 has 16 residues. Germline V gives CDR1 SGHVS, CDR2 FQNEAQ.

This clonotype was counted only a few times. V is TRBV12-3 or TRBV12-4 and J is TRBJ1-2; unclear D gene. Trimming stripped 4 bases from V and 5 bases from J, with 20 bases between. The CDR3 contains 16 residues. CDR3 sequence reads: CASSSSSHTLSYGYTF. CDR3 bases: TGTGCCAGCAGTTCAAGTTCACACACTCTCTCGTATGGCTACACCTTC.

This clonotype was counted a few times. CDR3 amino acids: CASSYSYGTGDTEAFF. In DNA, the CDR3 is TGTGCCAGCAGTTACAGCTACGGGACAGGGGACACTGAAGCTTTCTTT. This rearrangement joins TRBV6-6 to TRBJ1-1, with 10 bases matching TRBD1. Trimming cost V 2 bases and J 3 bases; bases outside gene matches: 6. This CDR3 has 16 residues. The germline gives CDR1 MNHNY, CDR2 SVGAGI (reference sequence).

This clonotype appeared a few times. Here the CDR3 reads CASTIGGAGYGYTF. Here the CDR3 DNA reads TGTGCCAGTACCATAGGAGGGGCAGGCTATGGCTACACCTTC. The V and J genes are TRBV28 and TRBJ1-2; the D gene is possibly TRBD1 (5 bases). The germline gives CDR1 MDHEN, CDR2 SYDVKM. This CDR3 is 14 amino acids long. V was clipped by 9 bases and J by 4 bases, with 18 bases between them.

The genes are TRBV25-1 and TRBJ2-2; TRBD2 might be the D (6 bases). Deletions cut 7 bases from V and 1 base from J, with 13 bases between. Germline lookup yields CDR1 MGHDK and CDR2 SYGVNS. The CDR3 length is 15 residues. The DNA for the CDR3 is TGTGCCAGCACTCAATGGGGGGAGAACACCGGGGAGCTGTTTTTT. Translation gives CASTQWGENTGELFF.

This clonotype appeared a few times. The chain couples TRBV6-2 or TRBV6-3 to TRBJ2-7; TRBD2 matches at 10 bases. This CDR3 has 16 amino acids. CDR1 is MNHEY and CDR2 is SVGEGT in the germline V gene. V was pared by 7 bases and J by 3 bases, with 12 bases of the junction left unmatched. The chain's CDR3 is CASTFSLAGENYEQYF. DNA for the CDR3: TGTGCCAGCACCTTCTCCCTAGCGGGAGAGAACTACGAGCAGTACTTC.

This clonotype occurred a few times. The CDR3 DNA reads as TGTGCCAGCAGGGCGCTCTCGGCGGGAGGGAAAACAGATACGCAGTATTTT. Its protein is CASRALSAGGKTDTQYF. The chain employs TRBV27 and TRBJ2-3; 9 bases line up with TRBD2. J gave up 3 bases and V 6 bases, and 13 bases lay outside the gene matches. CDR3 length equals 17 residues. Germline V gives CDR1 MNHEY, CDR2 SMNVEV (reference sequence).

The V gene is TRBV7-2, the J gene TRBJ2-3, with 16 bases lining up with TRBD2. V shed 4 bases, J shed 4 bases, and the junction held 11 bases outside the gene matches. The germline V gene encodes CDR1 SGHTA and CDR2 FQGNSA. The CDR3 is 19 amino acids. The CDR3 is CASSSGTSGRAKGADTQYF. The CDR3 DNA follows: TGTGCCAGCAGCTCCGGGACTAGCGGGAGGGCCAAAGGGGCAGATACGCAGTATTTT.

There are many counts of this clonotype. V usage is TRBV11-3 and J usage is TRBJ1-1, with D perhaps matching TRBD1 (5 bases). Trimming cost V 5 bases and J 1 base, with 11 bases left between them. The CDR3 has 14 amino acids. Germline values: CDR1 SGHNT, CDR2 YENEEA. CDR3 coding DNA: TGTGCCAGCAGCCAGGGAAGGGGGAACACTGAAGCTTTCTTT. Translated: CASSQGRGNTEAFF.

V usage is TRBV19 and J usage is TRBJ2-1; 9 bases agree with TRBD2. This CDR3 has 15 amino acids. Unmatched junction bases numbered 6, after V lost 7 bases and J lost 2 bases. CDR1 LNHDA and CDR2 SQIVND come from the germline V gene (reference sequence). The CDR3 coding sequence is TGTGCCAGTAAGGGGGTAGCGGGAGCCTACAATGAGCAGTTCTTC. Translating gives CASKGVAGAYNEQFF.

A few counts support this clonotype. The V gene is TRBV12-3 or TRBV12-4, the J gene TRBJ1-5; weak D call: TRBD1 (5 bases). CDR3 length equals 16 residues. Trimming removed 6 bases at V and 0 bases at J, with 15 bases between. CDR3 DNA sequence: TGTGCCAGCAGCCCCGACAGCACGTTTAGCAATCAGCCCCAGCATTTT. It encodes CASSPDSTFSNQPQHF.

In this sample, this clonotype turned up a few times. The chain links TRBV11-2 to TRBJ1-6; 10 bases are shared with TRBD1. Germline lookup yields CDR1 SGHAT and CDR2 FQNNGV. There are 15 residues in the CDR3. V was clipped by 1 base and J by 7 bases; unmatched bases: 1. In DNA, the CDR3 is TGTGCCAGCAGCTTAGTGGGACAGGGGAATTCACCCCTCCACTTT. As protein: CASSLVGQGNSPLHF.

The chain joins TRBV7-3 to TRBJ2-5, with a weak D call TRBD1 (6 bases). V dropped 5 bases and J dropped 3 bases, with 16 bases sitting between them. The CDR3 is made up of 15 amino acids. The germline gives CDR1 SGHTA, CDR2 FQGTGA. The CDR3 nucleotides read TGTGCCAGCAGCAACACCGGGACATCCGAAGAGACCCAGTACTTC. It specifies CASSNTGTSEETQYF. The full variable domain, completed using reference TRBV7-3 and TRBJ2-5, is GAGVSQTPSNKVTEKGKYVELRCDPISGHTALYWYRQSLGQGPEFLIYFQGTGAADDSGLPNDRFFAVRPEGSVSTLKIQRTERGDSAVYLCASSNTGTSEETQYFGPGTRLLVL.

This chain connects TRBV9 to TRBJ2-3; 9 bases align to TRBD2. The length of the CDR3 is 15 residues. V was clipped by 2 bases and J by 5 bases; unmatched bases: 6. CDR1 SGDLS and CDR2 YYNGEE come from the germline V gene. DNA of the CDR3: TGTGCCAGCAGCGTGAATAGCGGGAGAGGAGATACGCAGTATTTT. Residues: CASSVNSGRGDTQYF.

CDR3 nucleotides: TGTGCCAGCACTACCCGGGGTAATCAGCCCCAGCATTTT. Protein sequence: CASTTRGNQPQHF. The chain links TRBV6-1 to TRBJ1-5; D is ambiguous. The CDR3 sequence is 13 residues long. CDR1 is MNHNS and CDR2 is SASEGT in the germline V gene. V lost 7 bases and J lost 4, with 11 bases in between.

This clonotype was observed a few times. The V call is TRBV19, the J call TRBJ1-6; D is possibly TRBD1 (5 bases). The germline V gene encodes CDR1 LNHDA and CDR2 SQIVND (reference sequence). With 3 bases removed from V and 7 bases from J, the gap between germline ends came to 10 bases. CDR3 size: 14 residues. For the CDR3, the DNA is TGTGCCAGTAGTATCGACAGCGTAAATTCACCCCTCCACTTT. Its translation: CASSIDSVNSPLHF.

The V call is TRBV9, the J call TRBJ1-5; 9 positions match TRBD1. The CDR3 totals 14 residues. V was pared by 3 bases and J by 7 bases, with 5 bases of the junction left unmatched. Germline values: CDR1 SGDLS, CDR2 YYNGEE. The chain's CDR3 is CASSEGTGRQPQHF. As DNA, the CDR3 is TGTGCCAGCAGCGAGGGGACAGGGCGACAGCCCCAGCATTTT.

V usage is TRBV12-5 and J usage is TRBJ1-1; D remains unclear. Germline V CDR1 and CDR2: LGHNT, FRNRAP. This CDR3 comprises 15 residues. Between the trimmed V and J ends, which lost 1 base and 1 base, there was a span of 10 bases. CDR3 residues: CASGLAATGNTEAFF. CDR3 nucleotides: TGTGCTAGTGGTTTGGCCGCGACGGGGAACACTGAAGCTTTCTTT.

CDR3 loop: CASSLPRGEQYF. Written as DNA, the CDR3 is TGTGCCAGCAGTCTCCCCAGGGGCGAGCAGTACTTC. This chain links TRBV13 with TRBJ2-7, with D perhaps TRBD1 (6 bases). CDR1 PRHDT and CDR2 FYEKMQ come from the germline V gene (reference sequence). Trimming stripped 6 bases from V and 6 bases from J, with 12 bases between. The CDR3 extends over 12 amino acids.

This clonotype has a handful of counts. The chain recombines TRBV4-3 with TRBJ2-5; the D is unclear. CDR3 size: 14 residues. Trimming took off 0 bases at V and 6 bases at J, with 11 bases between the two ends. The germline V gene has CDR1 LGHNA and CDR2 YSLEER. CDR3 coding DNA: TGCGCCAGCAGCCAAGATTCCGGTACGAAGACCCAGTACTTC. Translated, it gives CASSQDSGTKTQYF.

The rearrangement joins TRBV7-9 to TRBJ2-7, with D perhaps being TRBD1 or TRBD2 (5 bases each). V shed 3 bases and J shed 2 bases, with 11 bases lying between them. The germline V gene encodes CDR1 SEHNR and CDR2 FQNEAQ (reference sequence). This CDR3 has 14 amino acids. CDR3 loop: CASSFEGIAYEQYF. The CDR3 coding sequence is TGTGCCAGCAGCTTCGAGGGGATCGCCTACGAGCAGTACTTC.

This clonotype was seen at least ten times. The chain employs TRBV7-2 and TRBJ2-1; the match to TRBD2 covers 16 bases. The CDR3 is 15 amino acids. V lost 3 bases and J lost 9; bases outside the gene matches: 2. The germline gives CDR1 SGHTA, CDR2 FQGNSA. CDR3 sequence reads: CASSFGTSGRGEQFF. As DNA, the CDR3 is TGTGCCAGCAGCTTCGGGACTAGCGGGAGGGGTGAGCAGTTCTTC.

This clonotype was counted between two and nine times. The rearrangement joins TRBV12-3 or TRBV12-4 to TRBJ2-1; unclear D gene. Between the trimmed V and J ends, which lost 11 bases and 9 bases, there was a span of 20 bases. The CDR3 extends over 13 amino acids. DNA for the CDR3: TGTGCCCTAAACGCAATTAATTCCGGTGAGCAGTTCTTC. Its translation: CALNAINSGEQFF.

In this sample, this clonotype turned up a few times. One end of the junction fails to match germline, which may point to a read error. The rearrangement joins TRBV7-7 to TRBJ2-2; D unclear. This CDR3 region has 18 residues. The germline CDR1 and CDR2 sequences are SSHAT and FNYEAQ (reference sequence). CDR3 sequence: CASSLSSPGAANTGELFF. Here the CDR3 DNA reads TGTGCTAGCAGCTTATCCAGCCCAGGCGCGGCGAACACCGGGGAGCTGTTTTTT.

This clonotype occurred many times. The CDR3 DNA sequence: TGTGCCAGCAGCTCGTTGACCGTCCGGGGCTATGGCTACACCTTC. Residues: CASSSLTVRGYGYTF. V is TRBV7-2 and J is TRBJ1-2; D not certain. The CDR3 spans 15 residues. V was shortened by 4 bases and J by 4 bases, with 16 bases between the two germline ends. Germline values: CDR1 SGHTA, CDR2 FQGNSA.

The chain recombines TRBV29-1 with TRBJ2-5; unclear D gene. Germline CDR1 is SQVTM and CDR2 is ANQGSEA. The CDR3 loop spans 11 amino acids. Between the trimmed V and J ends, which lost 0 bases and 4 bases, there was a span of 3 bases. The CDR3 reads CSVEELETQYF. The DNA for the CDR3 is TGCAGCGTTGAAGAGCTAGAGACCCAGTACTTC.

The rearrangement joins TRBV14 to TRBJ1-2, with 10 positions matching TRBD1. CDR1 is SGHDN, CDR2 FVKESK, per germline. V trimming: 2 bases; J trimming: 4 bases; junction bases outside the gene matches: 4. CDR3 length: 15 amino acids. CDR3 loop: CASSQPGTGVYGYTF. Written as DNA, the CDR3 is TGTGCCAGCAGCCAACCCGGGACAGGGGTCTATGGCTACACCTTC.

CDR3 in DNA: TGCAGCGTTGAAGATCTGGGCGGACACCTCTATGGCTACACCTTC. It codes for CSVEDLGGHLYGYTF. V usage is TRBV29-1 and J usage is TRBJ1-2; possible D gene TRBD1, 5 bases. V lost 0 bases and J 4 bases, leaving 15 bases between the germline ends. This CDR3 region has 15 residues. Germline CDR1 and CDR2: SQVTM and ANQGSEA.